The entry below gives a single T cell receptor beta chain sequence along with its context. In the original workflow: Researchers report that nucleated cell counts were estimated from reference gene primer amplification. Profiling relied on immunoSEQ multiplex PCR, and the TCRdb table lists in-frame clones only, not all of them. The D gene and trimming were derived from the DNA, and the V and J assignments and clone size from that table. The sample holds roughly 76,000 clones, around 89% seen once. The data were obtained in a study of blood T cell repertoires in COVID-19. Study-wide background: Sites in the United States, Italy and Spain provided acute and convalescent COVID-19 samples.

CDR3 size: 14 residues. CDR1 is LNHDA and CDR2 is SQIVND in the germline V gene (reference sequence). Trimming shortened V by 7 bases and J by 7 bases, and 17 bases separated the two germline ends. This receptor was identified in a man aged 65 to 79 with active or convalescent COVID-19. The sample was peripheral blood. The V and J genes are TRBV19 and TRBJ2-1; D remains ambiguous. CDR3 sequence (DNA): TGTGCCAGTACCCCAGTAGCCTTCCGAAATGAGCAGTTCTTC. Translating it yields CASTPVAFRNEQFF.